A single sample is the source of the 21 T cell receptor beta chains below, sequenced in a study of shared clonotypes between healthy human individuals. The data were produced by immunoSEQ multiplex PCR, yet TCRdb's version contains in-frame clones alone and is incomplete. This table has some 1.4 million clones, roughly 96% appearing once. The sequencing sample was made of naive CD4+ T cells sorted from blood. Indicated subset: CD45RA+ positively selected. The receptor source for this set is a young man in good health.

The CDR3 reads CASSQQSSYNEQFF. As DNA, the CDR3 is TGTGCCAGCTCACAGCAGAGCTCCTACAATGAGCAGTTCTTC. The chain recombines TRBV18 with TRBJ2-1, with unresolved D. V was pared by 4 bases and J by 0 bases, with 7 bases between. The CDR3 is 14 amino acids. Looked up from germline, CDR1 is KGHSH and CDR2 is LQKENI.

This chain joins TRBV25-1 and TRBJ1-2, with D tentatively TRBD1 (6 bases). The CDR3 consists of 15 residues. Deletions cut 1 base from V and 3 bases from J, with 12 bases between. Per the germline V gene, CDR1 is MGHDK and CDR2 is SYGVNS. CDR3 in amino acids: CASSESGVLDYGYTF. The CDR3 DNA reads TGTGCCAGCAGTGAATCAGGGGTCCTAGACTATGGCTACACCTTC.

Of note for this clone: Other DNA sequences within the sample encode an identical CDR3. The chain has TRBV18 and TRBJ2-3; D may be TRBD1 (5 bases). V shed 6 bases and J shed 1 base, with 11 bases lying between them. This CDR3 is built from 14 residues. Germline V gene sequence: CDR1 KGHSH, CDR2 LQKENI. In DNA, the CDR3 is TGTGCCAGCTCGCCTCAACAGGGCACAGATACGCAGTATTTT. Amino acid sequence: CASSPQQGTDTQYF.

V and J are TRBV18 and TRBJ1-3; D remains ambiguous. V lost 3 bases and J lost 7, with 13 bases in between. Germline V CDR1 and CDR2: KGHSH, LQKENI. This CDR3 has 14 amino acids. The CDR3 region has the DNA TGTGCCAGCTCACCCGAGGGCCCCAGGAACACCATATATTTT. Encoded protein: CASSPEGPRNTIYF. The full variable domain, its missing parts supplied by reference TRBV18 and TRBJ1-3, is NAGVMQNPRHLVRRRGQEARLRCSPMKGHSHVYWYRQLPEEGLKFMVYLQKENIIDESGMPKERFSAEFPKEGPSILRIQQVVRGDSAAYFCASSPEGPRNTIYFGEGSWLTVV.

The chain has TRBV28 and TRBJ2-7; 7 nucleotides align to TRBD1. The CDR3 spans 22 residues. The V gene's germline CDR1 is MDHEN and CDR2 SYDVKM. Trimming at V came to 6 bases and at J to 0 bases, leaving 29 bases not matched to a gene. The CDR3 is CASRGLRWTGTEIYRPSYEQYF. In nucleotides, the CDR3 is TGTGCCAGCAGGGGATTGAGGTGGACCGGGACAGAAATCTACCGCCCCTCCTACGAGCAGTACTTC. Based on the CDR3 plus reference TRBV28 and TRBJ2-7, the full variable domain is DVKVTQSSRYLVKRTGEKVFLECVQDMDHENMFWYRQDPGLGLRLIYFSYDVKMKEKGDIPEGYSVSREKKERFSLILESASTNQTSMYLCASRGLRWTGTEIYRPSYEQYFGPGTRLTVT.

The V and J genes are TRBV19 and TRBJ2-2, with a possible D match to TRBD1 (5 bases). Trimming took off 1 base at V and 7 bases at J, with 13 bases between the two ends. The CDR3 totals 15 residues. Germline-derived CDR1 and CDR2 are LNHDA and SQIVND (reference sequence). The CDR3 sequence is CASSIALQGIGELFF. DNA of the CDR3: TGTGCCAGTAGTATAGCTCTCCAGGGCATCGGGGAGCTGTTTTTT.

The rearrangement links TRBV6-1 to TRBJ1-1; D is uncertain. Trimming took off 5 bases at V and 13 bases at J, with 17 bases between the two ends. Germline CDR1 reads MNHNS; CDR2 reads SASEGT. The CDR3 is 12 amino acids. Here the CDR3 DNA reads TGTGCCAGCAGTAGAGAAATTCCTGATGGTTTCTTT. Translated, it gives CASSREIPDGFF.

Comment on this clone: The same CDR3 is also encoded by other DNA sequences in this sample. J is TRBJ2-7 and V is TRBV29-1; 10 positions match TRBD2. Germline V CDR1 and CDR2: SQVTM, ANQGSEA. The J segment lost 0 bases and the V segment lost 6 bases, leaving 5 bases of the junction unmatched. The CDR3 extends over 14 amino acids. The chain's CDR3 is CSVAGLASSYEQYF. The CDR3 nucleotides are TGCAGCGTGGCGGGACTAGCGAGCTCCTACGAGCAGTACTTC.

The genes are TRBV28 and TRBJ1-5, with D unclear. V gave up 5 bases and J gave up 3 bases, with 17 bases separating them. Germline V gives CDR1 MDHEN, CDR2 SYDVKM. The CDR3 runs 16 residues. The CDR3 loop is CASSPSARVPNQPQHF. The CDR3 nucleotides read TGTGCCAGCAGTCCTTCCGCAAGGGTTCCCAATCAGCCCCAGCATTTT.

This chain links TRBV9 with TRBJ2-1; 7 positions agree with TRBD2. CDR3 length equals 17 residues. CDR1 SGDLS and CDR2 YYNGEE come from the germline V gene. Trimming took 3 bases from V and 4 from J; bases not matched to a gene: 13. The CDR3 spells CASSGSPGGTPYNEQFF. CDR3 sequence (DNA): TGTGCCAGCAGCGGATCACCGGGAGGTACGCCATACAATGAGCAGTTCTTC.

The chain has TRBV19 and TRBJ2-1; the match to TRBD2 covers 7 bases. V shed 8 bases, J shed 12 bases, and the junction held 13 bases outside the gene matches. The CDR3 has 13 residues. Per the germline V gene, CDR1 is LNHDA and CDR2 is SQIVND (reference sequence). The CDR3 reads CASLAGAGSRQFF. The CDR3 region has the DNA TGTGCCAGTCTGGCGGGAGCAGGATCGCGGCAGTTCTTC.

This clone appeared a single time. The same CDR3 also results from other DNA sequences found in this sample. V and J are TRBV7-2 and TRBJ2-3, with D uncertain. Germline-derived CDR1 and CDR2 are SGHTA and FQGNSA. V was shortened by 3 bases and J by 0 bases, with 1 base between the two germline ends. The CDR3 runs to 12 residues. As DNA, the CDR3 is TGTGCCAGCAGCTTCAGCACAGATACGCAGTATTTT. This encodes CASSFSTDTQYF.

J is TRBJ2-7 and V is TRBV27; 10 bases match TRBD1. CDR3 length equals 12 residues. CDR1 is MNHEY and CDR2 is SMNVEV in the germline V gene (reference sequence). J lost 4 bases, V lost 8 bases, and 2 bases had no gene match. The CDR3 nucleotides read TGTGCCAGCGGGACAGGGGCGTACGAGCAGTACTTC. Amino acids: CASGTGAYEQYF.

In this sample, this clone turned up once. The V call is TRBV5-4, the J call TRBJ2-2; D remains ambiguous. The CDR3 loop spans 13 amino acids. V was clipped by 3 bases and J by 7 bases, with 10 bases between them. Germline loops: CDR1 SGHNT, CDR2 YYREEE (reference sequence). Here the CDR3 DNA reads TGTGCCAGCAGCTCCGTCGCGAACGGGGAGCTGTTTTTT. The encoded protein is CASSSVANGELFF.

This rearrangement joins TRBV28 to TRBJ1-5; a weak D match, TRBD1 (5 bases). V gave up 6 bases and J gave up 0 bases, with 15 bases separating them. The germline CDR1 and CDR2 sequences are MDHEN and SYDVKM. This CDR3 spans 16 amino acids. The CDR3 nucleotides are TGTGCCAGCAGCCCGGACACTAGCTATAGCAATCAGCCCCAGCATTTT. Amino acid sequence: CASSPDTSYSNQPQHF.

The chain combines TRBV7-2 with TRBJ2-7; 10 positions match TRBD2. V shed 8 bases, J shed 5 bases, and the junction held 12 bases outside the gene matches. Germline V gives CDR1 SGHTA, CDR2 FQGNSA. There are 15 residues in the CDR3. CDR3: CASAPWRTSGNEQYF. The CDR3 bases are TGTGCCAGCGCACCGTGGCGGACTAGCGGAAACGAGCAGTACTTC. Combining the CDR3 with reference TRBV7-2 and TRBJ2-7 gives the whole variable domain GAGVSQSPSNKVTEKGKDVELRCDPISGHTALYWYRQSLGQGLEFLIYFQGNSAPDKSGLPSDRFSAERTGGSVSTLTIQRTQQEDSAVYLCASAPWRTSGNEQYFGPGTRLTVT.

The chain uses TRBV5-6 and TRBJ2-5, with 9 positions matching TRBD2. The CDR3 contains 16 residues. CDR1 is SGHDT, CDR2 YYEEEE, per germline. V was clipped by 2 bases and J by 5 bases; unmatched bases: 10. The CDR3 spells CASSFFWGGRAETQYF. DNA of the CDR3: TGTGCCAGCAGCTTCTTTTGGGGCGGGAGGGCGGAGACCCAGTACTTC.

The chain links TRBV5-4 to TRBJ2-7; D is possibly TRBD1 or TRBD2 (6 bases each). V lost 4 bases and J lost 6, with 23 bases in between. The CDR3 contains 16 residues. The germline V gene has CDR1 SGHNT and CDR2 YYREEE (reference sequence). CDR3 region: CASSPMAGQGSGEQYF. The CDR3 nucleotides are TGTGCCAGCAGCCCCATGGCGGGGCAGGGGAGTGGCGAGCAGTACTTC.

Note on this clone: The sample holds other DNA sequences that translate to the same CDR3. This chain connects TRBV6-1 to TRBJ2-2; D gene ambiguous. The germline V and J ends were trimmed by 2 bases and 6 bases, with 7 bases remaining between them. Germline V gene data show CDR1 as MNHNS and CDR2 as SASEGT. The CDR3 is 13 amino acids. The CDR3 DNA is TGTGCCAGCAGTGAACTAGGATCCGGGGAGCTGTTTTTT. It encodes CASSELGSGELFF.

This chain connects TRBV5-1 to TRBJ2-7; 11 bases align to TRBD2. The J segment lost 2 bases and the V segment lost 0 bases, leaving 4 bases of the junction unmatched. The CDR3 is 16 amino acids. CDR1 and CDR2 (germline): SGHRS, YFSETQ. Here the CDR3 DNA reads TGCGCCAGCAGCTTGGCCGAACTAGCGGGAGCCTACGAGCAGTACTTC. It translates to CASSLAELAGAYEQYF.

Here the CDR3 DNA reads TGTGCCAGCAGCTCCGGACCCACCTTCTACGAGCAGTACTTC. Its translation is CASSSGPTFYEQYF. This chain connects TRBV9 to TRBJ2-7; D gene ambiguous. Trimming left V 4 bases short and J 3 bases short, with 14 bases between. The V gene's germline CDR1 is SGDLS and CDR2 YYNGEE. CDR3 length: 14 amino acids.